This T cell receptor beta chain was recorded in a study of shared clonotypes between healthy human individuals. Study details: Three plates were used per donor for CD4 naive, three for CD4 memory, two for CD8 naive and one for CD8 memory.

Findings and limits, study-wide: Naive CD4 clonotypes overlapped across a few donors at roughly 5%.

Concerning this clone: Its antigen is unknown.

The protocol was immunoSEQ multiplex PCR, while the TCRdb copy is restricted to in-frame clones and leaves out a portion. Altogether over a million clones are present, around 78% being singletons, with the ten largest covering approximately 0.52%. In germline, CDR1 is SGDLS, CDR2 YYNGEE. The V end was cut by 4 bases, the J end by 5 bases, with 12 bases between. The CDR3 contains 13 residues. The TCR sequence derives from a man aged 18 to 30 in good health. Some clones in this sample may be carry-over from other donors' samples. Input material: memory CD4+ T cells from PBMCs. Noted subset: CD45RA-negative fraction. The genes are TRBV9 and TRBJ1-1; D is perhaps TRBD1 (6 bases). CDR3 nucleotide sequence: TGTGCCAGCAGCCCGAGGGGGGGGACTGAAGCTTTCTTT. It encodes CASSPRGGTEAFF.